The 12 T cell receptor beta chains in this list originate from one sample, sequenced in a study of shared clonotypes between healthy human individuals. Sequencing used immunoSEQ multiplex PCR; TCRdb keeps in-frame clones, though not all of them. The sample consists of a few million clones, around 93% of them appearing once. Sequencing was performed on naive CD4+ T cells from PBMCs. Stated subset: CD45RA+ positively selected. The receptors were sampled from a man aged 18 to 30 in good health. Some clones in this sample may be carry-over from other donors' samples.

The chain uses TRBV28 and TRBJ1-2; no definite D call. In germline, CDR1 is MDHEN, CDR2 SYDVKM. V was pared by 8 bases and J by 1 base, with 8 bases between. This CDR3 has 12 residues. The CDR3 region is CASLYSNYGYTF. The CDR3 nucleotides read TGTGCCAGCCTGTATAGTAACTATGGCTACACCTTC.

The rearrangement uses TRBV5-6 and TRBJ1-2, with 8 bases fitting TRBD1. CDR3 length: 17 residues. Losses at the gene ends were 1 base for V and 6 bases for J; bases not matched to a gene: 14. CDR1 SGHDT and CDR2 YYEEEE come from the germline V gene. The CDR3, as DNA: TGTGCCAGCAGCTTGACCGGCCTGGGACAGGCGAAGGATGGCTACACCTTC. Translating it yields CASSLTGLGQAKDGYTF.

The gene calls are TRBV30 and TRBJ2-5; no definite D call. V lost 1 base and J lost 5, with 8 bases in between. Germline values: CDR1 GTSNPN, CDR2 SVGIG (reference sequence). This CDR3 comprises 12 residues. DNA of the CDR3: TGTGCCTGGAGTGAACAGCGCGAGACCCAGTACTTC. Its protein product is CAWSEQRETQYF.

This chain joins TRBV11-2 and TRBJ2-1; 7 bases agree with TRBD1. The CDR3 sequence is 15 residues long. Germline V gene data show CDR1 as SGHAT and CDR2 as FQNNGV. V lost 4 bases and J lost 9; bases outside the gene matches: 12. CDR3 coding DNA: TGTGCCAGCAGCTCCGACAGGGCCAACAACGGTGAGCAGTTCTTC. It encodes CASSSDRANNGEQFF.

The genes are TRBV28 and TRBJ1-1; TRBD1 matches at 10 bases. The CDR3 extends over 16 amino acids. With V trimmed by 6 bases and J by 11 bases, 18 bases remained unmatched. Looked up from germline, CDR1 is MDHEN and CDR2 is SYDVKM. Here the CDR3 DNA reads TGTGCCAGCAGCCTCGCTCGGACAGGGGGGACCGGTACGGCTTTCTTT. It encodes CASSLARTGGTGTAFF. Full variable domain (outside the CDR3, taken from reference TRBV28 and TRBJ1-1): DVKVTQSSRYLVKRTGEKVFLECVQDMDHENMFWYRQDPGLGLRLIYFSYDVKMKEKGDIPEGYSVSREKKERFSLILESASTNQTSMYLCASSLARTGGTGTAFFGQGTRLTVV.

This chain links TRBV4-2 with TRBJ2-7; D uncertain. Trimming stripped 0 bases from V and 4 bases from J, with 16 bases between. Germline CDR1 reads LGHNA; CDR2 reads YNFKEQ. This CDR3 has 16 residues. The CDR3 is CASSQEAWVDLYEQYF. The CDR3 DNA reads TGTGCCAGCAGCCAAGAGGCGTGGGTCGACCTTTACGAGCAGTACTTC.

This sequence joins TRBV30 and TRBJ2-7, with 12 bases identical to TRBD2. The V gene end was trimmed by 4 bases and the J gene end by 3 bases; junction bases not matched to a gene: 10. Germline V gives CDR1 GTSNPN, CDR2 SVGIG (reference sequence). This CDR3 contains 16 residues. CDR3 sequence reads: CAWNKVTSGSHYEQYF. The CDR3 DNA follows: TGTGCCTGGAATAAGGTGACTAGCGGGAGTCACTACGAGCAGTACTTC.

This clone is a singleton in its sample. V and J are TRBV5-1 and TRBJ1-3; D not resolved. The germline gives CDR1 SGHRS, CDR2 YFSETQ. Trimming left V 0 bases short and J 0 bases short, with 13 bases between. The CDR3 contains 17 residues. CDR3 DNA sequence: TGCGCCAGCAGCTTGGATTCCCGGCAGAGCTCTGGAAACACCATATATTTT. The encoded protein is CASSLDSRQSSGNTIYF.

The chain recombines TRBV7-9 with TRBJ1-1; D not resolved. V was shortened by 0 bases and J by 8 bases, with 16 bases between the two germline ends. The germline V gene has CDR1 SEHNR and CDR2 FQNEAQ (reference sequence). This CDR3 comprises 15 residues. CDR3 coding DNA: TGTGCCAGCAGCTTAGCGGGAATTGGGTTACGCGAAGCTTTCTTT. Translating it yields CASSLAGIGLREAFF.

The chain employs TRBV28 and TRBJ2-5; D unresolved. Germline CDR1 and CDR2: MDHEN and SYDVKM. Trimming took off 4 bases at V and 5 bases at J, with 17 bases between the two ends. The CDR3 covers 15 residues. CDR3 DNA: TGTGCCAGCAGTTCTTTCAGTTCTTTCCGGGAGACCCAGTACTTC. Amino acids: CASSSFSSFRETQYF.

The V and J genes are TRBV30 and TRBJ2-3; 8 bases are a match to TRBD2. Per the germline V gene, CDR1 is GTSNPN and CDR2 is SVGIG (reference sequence). CDR3 size: 17 residues. The J segment lost 0 bases and the V segment lost 5 bases, leaving 13 bases of the junction unmatched. The CDR3 region is CAWVPPSGSPSTDTQYF. Here the CDR3 DNA reads TGTGCCTGGGTCCCCCCCAGCGGGAGCCCTAGCACAGATACGCAGTATTTT.

The chain uses TRBV19 and TRBJ2-3; D is ambiguous. The CDR3 totals 17 residues. Germline loops: CDR1 LNHDA, CDR2 SQIVND (reference sequence). Trimming left V 3 bases short and J 6 bases short, with 22 bases between. The chain's CDR3 is CASSIRKGRTNGDTQYF. The CDR3 DNA is TGTGCCAGTAGTATTCGGAAGGGCCGCACCAATGGGGATACGCAGTATTTT.